This T cell receptor (beta chain) stems from a study of somatic mutations in cytotoxic T cells in rheumatoid arthritis. Looking at the study overall: The flow sorting of some V beta antibody-stained T-cell populations reached nearly 100% purity, and the sorted populations included V beta1+ cells sequenced for TCRB. Study-wide points: Rising age went with increasing CD8+ clonality in rheumatoid arthritis patients; healthy controls showed no such increase. Neither rheumatoid arthritis patients nor age-matched healthy controls had significantly different CD8+ T-cell clonality from the other group.

Positive selection using magnetic beads isolated the CD4+ and CD8+ cells (purity was checked by flow cytometry). The data were produced by immunoSEQ multiplex PCR, yet TCRdb's version contains in-frame clones alone and is incomplete. The sample comprises some 2,000 clones, roughly 80% of which are singletons, and approximately 12% rests with the top ten. Worth noting for this clone: Its antigen is as yet unknown.

This CDR3 spans 21 amino acids. The J segment lost 0 bases and the V segment lost 4 bases, leaving 16 bases of the junction unmatched. This TCR came from a woman in her 70s with rheumatoid arthritis. The sequenced sample was CD8+ T cells sorted from blood. This chain uses TRBV23-1 with TRBJ2-2, with 11 positions matching TRBD2. TRBV23-1 is an ORF for which the function is uncertain. CDR3 nucleotide sequence: TGCGCCAGCAGTCGACGGTGTAGGGCTAGCGGGAGGCATCCGAACACCGGGGAGCTGTTTTTT. Translated: CASSRRCRASGRHPNTGELFF.